This TCR beta chain originates from a study of blood T cell repertoires in COVID-19. Study overall: Acute and convalescent COVID-19 specimens originated in the United States, Italy and Spain. PBMCs, B-cell-depleted T cells, or T cells provided the cDNA or gDNA that made up the material.

Original analysis: Amplification of reference gene primers provided the estimated nucleated cell counts. Using immunoSEQ multiplex PCR, the repertoire was profiled, and TCRdb retains in-frame clones only, with some absent. Clonal size and the V and J genes are those of that table, whereas D and trimming came from the DNA. The table lists approximately 290,000 clones, around 89% of them singletons. This CDR3 comprises 17 residues. Germline V gene lookup returns CDR1 MNHNS and CDR2 SASEGT. Deletions cut 4 bases from V and 3 bases from J, with 22 bases between. The chain joins TRBV6-1 to TRBJ2-7; weak D call: TRBD2 (6 bases). Specimen: peripheral blood. The source of this sequence is a man aged 25-45 years with acute or convalescent COVID-19. The CDR3 sequence is CASSGYSPDYLGYEQYF. Written as DNA, the CDR3 is TGTGCCAGCAGTGGGTACTCACCGGACTACTTGGGCTACGAGCAGTACTTC.